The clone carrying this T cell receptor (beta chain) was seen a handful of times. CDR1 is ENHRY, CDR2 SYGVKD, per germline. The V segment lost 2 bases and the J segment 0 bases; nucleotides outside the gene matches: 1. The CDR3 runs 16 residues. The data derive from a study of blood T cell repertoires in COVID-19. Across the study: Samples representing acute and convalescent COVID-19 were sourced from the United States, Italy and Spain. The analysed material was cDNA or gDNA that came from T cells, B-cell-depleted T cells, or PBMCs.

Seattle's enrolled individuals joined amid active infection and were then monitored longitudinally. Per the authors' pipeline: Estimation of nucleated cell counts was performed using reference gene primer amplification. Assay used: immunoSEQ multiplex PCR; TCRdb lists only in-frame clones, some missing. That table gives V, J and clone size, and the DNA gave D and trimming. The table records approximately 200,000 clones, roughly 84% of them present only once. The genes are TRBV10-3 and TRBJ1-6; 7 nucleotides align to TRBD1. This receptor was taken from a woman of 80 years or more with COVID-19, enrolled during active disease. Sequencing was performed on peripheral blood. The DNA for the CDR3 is TGTGCCATCAGTGAGCGACAGGGCTCCTATAATTCACCCCTCCACTTT. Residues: CAISERQGSYNSPLHF.